This entry features one T cell receptor beta chain sequence. The data were taken from a study of blood T cell repertoires in COVID-19. Shortly before study entry, within 2 weeks, exposed participants had met a COVID-19 case. Generated by immunoSEQ multiplex PCR, the TCRdb table keeps only in-frame clones and is missing some. The table lists 250,000 or so clones, around nine tenths of them singletons, with about 3.4% in the top ten. V shed 2 bases and J shed 3 bases, with 12 bases lying between them. The CDR3 is 15 amino acids. Germline V gene data show CDR1 as KGHSH and CDR2 as LQKENI. The chain employs TRBV18 and TRBJ2-3, with TRBD1 as a possible D gene (6 bases). This clonotype originated in a woman aged 40 to 50 who had been exposed to COVID-19. The sample taken for sequencing was PBMCs or T cells enriched from blood (not recorded which). The chain's CDR3 is CASSPGTGLTDTQYF. CDR3 bases: TGTGCCAGCTCACCAGGAACAGGGCTTACAGATACGCAGTATTTT.